Presented here are 26 T cell receptor beta chains from one specimen sequenced in a study of T cell repertoires in cytomegalovirus infection. One entry per CDR3 protein, called by TCRdb with MiXCR from the reads. The repertoire holds about 450,000 distinct CDR3 sequences, with approximately 30% as singletons. Sequencing input: PBMCs. These receptors originate from a human donor in good health (CMV status not recorded). Some clones in this sample may be carry-over from other donors' samples.

This rearrangement joins TRBV6-5 to TRBJ2-5; TRBD1 matches at 9 bases. V trimming: 5 bases; J trimming: 5 bases; junction bases outside the gene matches: 9. The CDR3 has 15 residues. Germline V gene lookup returns CDR1 MNHEY and CDR2 SVGAGI. The CDR3 sequence: CASSPTGTGYETQYF. CDR3 in DNA: TGTGCCAGCAGTCCCACCGGGACAGGGTACGAGACCCAGTACTTC.

The J gene is TRBJ2-3, the V gene TRBV3-1; no clear D gene. V shed 1 base and J shed 4 bases, with 12 bases lying between them. The CDR3 contains 15 residues. Germline-derived CDR1 and CDR2 are LGHDT and YNNKEL (reference sequence). The CDR3 DNA follows: TGTGCCAGCAGCCAAGTTAGTAGCCTCGCAGATACGCAGTATTTT. It is translated as CASSQVSSLADTQYF.

The chain links TRBV5-6 to TRBJ1-5, with a weak D call TRBD1 (5 bases). The CDR3 covers 18 residues. Germline V gives CDR1 SGHDT, CDR2 YYEEEE. Trimming removed 6 bases from V and 1 base from J, with 23 bases in between. CDR3 nucleotides: TGTGCCAGCACCCTTGTGGCTTTAGGGGCGCTAAGCAATCAGCCCCAGCATTTT. Amino acid sequence: CASTLVALGALSNQPQHF.

Concerning this clonotype: One end of the junction fails to match germline, which may point to a read error. The chain couples TRBV7-2 to TRBJ2-7; D might be TRBD1 (5 bases). There are 12 residues in the CDR3. Per germline, CDR1 SGHTA and CDR2 FQGNSA. The CDR3 region has the DNA TGTGCCAGCAGCCATGGGGCCTCCGAGAAGTGCTTC. Its translation: CASSHGASEKCF.

This clonotype was detected only a few times. The J gene is TRBJ1-4, the V gene TRBV6-2 or TRBV6-3, with D maybe TRBD1 (6 bases). The CDR3 is made up of 14 amino acids. CDR1 MNHEY and CDR2 SVGEGT come from the germline V gene. Trimming took off 4 bases at V and 8 bases at J, with 14 bases between the two ends. The CDR3 loop is CASSWSGAGEKLFF. The CDR3, as DNA: TGTGCCAGCAGTTGGTCGGGGGCTGGAGAAAAACTGTTTTTT.

This clonotype has more than one count but fewer than ten. V is TRBV2 and J is TRBJ1-5; D possibly corresponds to TRBD1 (5 bases). The CDR3 runs to 17 residues. The germline gives CDR1 SNHLY, CDR2 FYNNEI. V was shortened by 1 base and J by 2 bases, with 15 bases between the two germline ends. CDR3 in DNA: TGTGCCAGCAGTGAAGATCAGGGTGGAGGTGGCAATCAGCCCCAGCATTTT. Translating it yields CASSEDQGGGGNQPQHF.

This clonotype was counted at least ten times. This chain joins TRBV7-2 and TRBJ1-1, with D possibly matching TRBD1 (5 bases). The CDR3 consists of 19 residues. Germline assignment: CDR1 SGHTA and CDR2 FQGNSA. V was shortened by 6 bases and J by 0 bases, with 26 bases between the two germline ends. CDR3 sequence reads: CASSFPTRGLNWMNTEAFF. The CDR3 DNA sequence: TGTGCCAGCAGTTTCCCCACGAGGGGCTTGAATTGGATGAACACTGAAGCTTTCTTT.

The chain combines TRBV20-1 with TRBJ1-1, with TRBD1 identical over 7 bases. V shed 1 base, J shed 5 bases, and the junction held 10 bases outside the gene matches. The CDR3 contains 15 residues. Germline V gene data show CDR1 as DFQATT and CDR2 as SNEGSKA (reference sequence). CDR3 loop: CSARGGGRGYTEAFF. The DNA of the CDR3 is TGCAGTGCTAGAGGGGGGGGCAGGGGGTATACTGAAGCTTTCTTT.

This clonotype was observed a handful of times. CDR3 sequence (DNA): TGTGCCAGCGGCGCCCGAGGGACTGAAGCTTTCTTT. Protein sequence: CASGARGTEAFF. The chain combines TRBV12-3 or TRBV12-4 with TRBJ1-1, with unresolved D. The CDR3 spans 12 residues. Trimming left V 8 bases short and J 5 bases short, with 12 bases between.

Comments on this clonotype: The CDR3 ends on some other residue instead of the conserved phenylalanine or tryptophan, so this is likely a read error. The chain combines TRBV12-3 or TRBV12-4 with TRBJ2-5, with 8 bases lining up with TRBD2. The CDR3 consists of 15 residues. Unmatched junction bases numbered 10, after V lost 2 bases and J lost 8 bases. The CDR3 is CASSLSSGSINTQYL. CDR3 nucleotide sequence: TGTGCCAGCAGTTTATCTAGCGGGTCCATAAATACCCAGTACTTA.

This clonotype was seen repeatedly, ten times or more. The rearrangement uses TRBV7-2 and TRBJ2-4; D unresolved. V was trimmed by 0 bases and J by 8 bases, leaving 14 bases between them. The CDR3 is made up of 15 amino acids. Germline CDR1 SGHTA, CDR2 FQGNSA. This chain's CDR3 is CASSLADTSVDIQYF. CDR3 sequence (DNA): TGTGCCAGCAGCTTAGCCGACACCTCGGTAGACATTCAGTACTTC.

This clonotype turned up a few times. This chain connects TRBV7-9 to TRBJ2-7, with a possible D match to TRBD2 (5 bases). Germline V CDR1 and CDR2: SEHNR, FQNEAQ (reference sequence). The CDR3 spans 15 residues. Trimming removed 1 base at V and 2 bases at J, with 12 bases between. Here the CDR3 reads CASSLVSDYAYEQYF. The CDR3 DNA is TGTGCCAGCAGCTTAGTTAGCGACTACGCCTACGAGCAGTACTTC.

The chain joins TRBV27 to TRBJ1-4; D is possibly TRBD1 (5 bases). The V end was cut by 3 bases, the J end by 3 bases, with 11 bases between. This CDR3 is 15 amino acids long. Germline CDR1 and CDR2: MNHEY and SMNVEV (reference sequence). DNA for the CDR3: TGTGCCAGCAGTTTGGTCCGGGGGGCTAATGAAAAACTGTTTTTT. This sequence encodes CASSLVRGANEKLFF.

This clonotype was counted a few times. The chain couples TRBV6-1 to TRBJ1-1; no clear D. This CDR3 has 16 amino acids. Germline CDR1 and CDR2: MNHNS and SASEGT. Deletions cut 6 bases from V and 0 bases from J, with 17 bases between. The DNA of the CDR3 is TGTGCCAGCAGGAGTGGAGCGGTAATACTGAACACTGAAGCTTTCTTT. This codes for CASRSGAVILNTEAFF.

The chain links TRBV6-1 to TRBJ1-5, with 7 bases fitting TRBD1. The CDR3 extends over 14 amino acids. V lost 6 bases to trimming and J lost 3 bases; unmatched junction nucleotides: 5. Germline V gene sequence: CDR1 MNHNS, CDR2 SASEGT. The CDR3 DNA is TGTGCCAGCAGGGAGACAGGGAACAATCAGCCCCAGCATTTT. Encoded protein: CASRETGNNQPQHF.

The count of this clonotype is one. The chain is built from TRBV5-6 and TRBJ1-1; D is possibly TRBD1 (6 bases). This CDR3 spans 15 amino acids. The V gene's germline CDR1 is SGHDT and CDR2 YYEEEE. V was shortened by 3 bases and J by 2 bases, with 14 bases between the two germline ends. The CDR3 sequence: CASSYRSGANTEAFF. In nucleotides, the CDR3 is TGTGCCAGCAGCTATCGATCAGGGGCTAACACTGAAGCTTTCTTT.

This rearrangement joins TRBV6-5 to TRBJ2-1; the match to TRBD2 covers 12 bases. CDR1 MNHEY and CDR2 SVGAGI come from the germline V gene. Germline trimming cut 6 bases from V and 4 bases from J; bases unmatched to any gene: 7. The CDR3 extends over 16 amino acids. This CDR3 reads CASSATSGGYYNEQFF. For the CDR3, the DNA is TGTGCCAGCAGCGCCACTAGCGGGGGGTATTACAATGAGCAGTTCTTC.

Here the CDR3 reads CASRYRESYNSPLHF. CDR3 nucleotides: TGTGCCAGCAGGTACCGGGAGTCCTATAATTCACCCCTCCACTTT. V and J are TRBV28 and TRBJ1-6; no definite D call. Looked up from germline, CDR1 is MDHEN and CDR2 is SYDVKM. The CDR3 extends over 15 amino acids. Trimming took off 6 bases at V and 1 base at J, with 10 bases between the two ends. The full variable domain, completed using reference TRBV28 and TRBJ1-6, is DVKVTQSSRYLVKRTGEKVFLECVQDMDHENMFWYRQDPGLGLRLIYFSYDVKMKEKGDIPEGYSVSREKKERFSLILESASTNQTSMYLCASRYRESYNSPLHFGNGTRLTVT.

The chain recombines TRBV5-8 with TRBJ1-3; TRBD1 matches at 7 bases. CDR1 is SGHTS, CDR2 YDEGEE, per germline. The CDR3 spans 15 residues. With 4 bases clipped from V and 3 bases from J, the junction kept 7 bases outside the gene matches. The CDR3 region is CASSPGQLYGNTIYF. The CDR3 region has the DNA TGTGCCAGCAGCCCGGGACAGCTTTATGGAAACACCATATATTTT.

The chain combines TRBV4-1 with TRBJ2-4, with 8 positions matching TRBD2. Trimming at V came to 1 base and at J to 9 bases, leaving 11 bases not matched to a gene. Germline loops: CDR1 MGHRA, CDR2 YSYEKL. The CDR3 runs 16 residues. CDR3 residues: CASSQVPSRGETIQYF. The CDR3 coding sequence is TGCGCCAGCAGCCAAGTCCCCTCGCGGGGGGAAACCATTCAGTACTTC.

This chain joins TRBV11-2 and TRBJ2-3; D unresolved. CDR3 length equals 14 residues. Germline CDR1 SGHAT, CDR2 FQNNGV. V lost 8 bases, J lost 1 base, and 13 bases lay in between. The CDR3 region is CASGSNRRTDTQYF. Here the CDR3 DNA reads TGTGCCAGCGGGTCAAACCGGCGCACAGATACGCAGTATTTT.

Here the CDR3 DNA reads TGTGCCAGCAGCTTACGTCGGTCAGGTGGGGACACTGAAGCTTTCTTT. Translating gives CASSLRRSGGDTEAFF. The chain is built from TRBV7-9 and TRBJ1-1, with D unresolved. This CDR3 has 16 amino acids. Trimming took 2 bases from V and 3 from J, leaving 16 bases between them. Germline V gives CDR1 SEHNR, CDR2 FQNEAQ (reference sequence).

The chain has TRBV11-2 and TRBJ1-1; D remains unclear. Germline lookup yields CDR1 SGHAT and CDR2 FQNNGV. The CDR3 totals 15 residues. V lost 4 bases, J lost 2 bases, and 14 bases lay in between. CDR3 protein: CASSSEALLNTEAFF. The CDR3 DNA follows: TGTGCCAGCAGCTCCGAGGCCTTACTAAACACTGAAGCTTTCTTT.

This chain uses TRBV29-1 with TRBJ1-1; D unresolved. Germline V CDR1 and CDR2: SQVTM, ANQGSEA. The CDR3 is 10 amino acids. Trimming cost V 6 bases and J 0 bases, with 2 bases left between them. CDR3: CSVVNTEAFF. Written as DNA, the CDR3 is TGCAGCGTCGTGAACACTGAAGCTTTCTTT.

The chain links TRBV6-2 or TRBV6-3 to TRBJ1-5; TRBD1 matches at 9 bases. Germline trimming cut 7 bases from V and 6 bases from J; bases unmatched to any gene: 10. This CDR3 has 15 residues. The V gene's germline CDR1 is MNHEY and CDR2 SVGEGT. CDR3 DNA sequence: TGTGCCAGCAATCCCTTGACAGGGGGTGTTCAGCCCCAGCATTTT. Amino acid sequence: CASNPLTGGVQPQHF.

The genes are TRBV20-1 and TRBJ2-7, with D possibly being TRBD2 (5 bases). CDR3 length: 14 residues. V lost 2 bases and J lost 5, with 16 bases in between. CDR1 is DFQATT, CDR2 SNEGSKA, per germline (reference sequence). Written as DNA, the CDR3 is TGCAGTGCTAGACGGAGACCGGAGGCGAACGAGCAGTACTTC. Protein sequence: CSARRRPEANEQYF.